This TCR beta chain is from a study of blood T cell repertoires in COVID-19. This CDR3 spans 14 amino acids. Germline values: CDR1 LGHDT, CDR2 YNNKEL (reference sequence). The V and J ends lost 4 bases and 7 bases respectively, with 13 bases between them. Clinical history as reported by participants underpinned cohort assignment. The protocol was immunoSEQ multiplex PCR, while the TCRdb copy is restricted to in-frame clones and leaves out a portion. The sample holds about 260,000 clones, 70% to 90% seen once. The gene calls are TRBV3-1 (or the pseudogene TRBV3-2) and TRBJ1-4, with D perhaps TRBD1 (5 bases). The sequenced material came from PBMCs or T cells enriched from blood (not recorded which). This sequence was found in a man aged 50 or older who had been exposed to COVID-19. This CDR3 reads CASSLLGEAEKLFF. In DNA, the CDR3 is TGTGCCAGCAGCCTCTTAGGGGAAGCTGAAAAACTGTTTTTT.